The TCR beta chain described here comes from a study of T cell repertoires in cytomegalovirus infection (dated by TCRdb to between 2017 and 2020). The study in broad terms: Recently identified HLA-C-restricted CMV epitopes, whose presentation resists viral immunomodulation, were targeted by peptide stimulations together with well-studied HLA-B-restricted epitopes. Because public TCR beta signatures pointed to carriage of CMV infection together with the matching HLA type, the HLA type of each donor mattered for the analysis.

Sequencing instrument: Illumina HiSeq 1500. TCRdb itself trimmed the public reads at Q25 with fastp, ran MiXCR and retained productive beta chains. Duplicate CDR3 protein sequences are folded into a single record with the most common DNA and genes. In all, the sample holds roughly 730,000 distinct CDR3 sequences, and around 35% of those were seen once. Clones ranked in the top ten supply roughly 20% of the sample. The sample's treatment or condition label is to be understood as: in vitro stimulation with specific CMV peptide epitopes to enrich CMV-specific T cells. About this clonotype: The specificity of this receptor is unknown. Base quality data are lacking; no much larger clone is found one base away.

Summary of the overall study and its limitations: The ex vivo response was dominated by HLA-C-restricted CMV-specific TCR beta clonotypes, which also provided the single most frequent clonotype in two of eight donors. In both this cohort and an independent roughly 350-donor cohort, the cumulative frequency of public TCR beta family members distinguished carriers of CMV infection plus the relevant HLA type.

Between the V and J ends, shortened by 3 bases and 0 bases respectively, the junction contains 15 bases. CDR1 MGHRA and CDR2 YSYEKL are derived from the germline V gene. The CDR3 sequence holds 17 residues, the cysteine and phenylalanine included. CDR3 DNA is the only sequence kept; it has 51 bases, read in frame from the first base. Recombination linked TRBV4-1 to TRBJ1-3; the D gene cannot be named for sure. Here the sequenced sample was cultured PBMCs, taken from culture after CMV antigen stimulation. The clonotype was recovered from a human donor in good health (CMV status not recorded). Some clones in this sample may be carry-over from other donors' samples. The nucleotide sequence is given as TGCGCCAGCAGCCATCTCGGACGCCTATCCTCTGGAAACACCATATATTTT. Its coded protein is CASSHLGRLSSGNTIYF.